This TCR beta chain comes out of a study of blood T cell repertoires in COVID-19 (TCRdb year 2020). Background for the entire study: The collaborator samples originated in the United States, Italy and Spain and spanned the acute and convalescent phases of COVID-19. The repertoires were released in a freely available public database meant as a resource for research on the immune response to SARS-CoV-2. Where available, HLA class I and class II types were obtained from metadata supplied by the sample provider rather than from assay-based typing. Samples were obtained from the ongoing ImmuneRACE study (first 160 participants) and from about 1,300 subjects provided by 6 global collaborators. The dataset comprised deeply sampled blood TCRbeta repertoires from subjects exposed to, actively infected with, or recovered from COVID-19. A de-identified subject ID, COVID-19 status, age in years and sex were almost always included in the sample metadata. The prospective study material was composed of cDNA or gDNA derived from T cells, B-cell-depleted T cells, or PBMCs.

The immunoSEQ Assay, a bias-controlled multiplex PCR, was used to amplify TCRbeta CDR3 regions from genomic DNA. Processing in the source paper ran as follows. Within the assay, amplification of reference gene primers was used to estimate how many nucleated cells each sample contained. Sequence reads were collapsed and filtered to measure the absolute abundance of every unique TCRbeta CDR3 rearrangement. For each sample, productive Simpson clonality was calculated as the square root of Simpson's diversity index over productive rearrangements. The immuneACCESS repertoire file appears here via TCRdb, limited to in-frame rearrangements. These files lack a portion of the clones; in checked studies, under half of the deficit traces to unresolved V genes, and the cause of the others is not known. V and J calls plus clone size are reproduced from that table; the DNA served to infer D and trimming. For this sample the table gives more than 200,000 clones, of which more than 75% were detected only once. The ten largest clones add up to roughly 10% of the sample.

Remarks on this clone: Its antigen is not yet known. No quality values exist for individual bases; no much larger clone is one base distant.

In Seattle, one collaborating source enrolled patients while the infection was active and tracked those patients longitudinally over the course of disease. Collaborating institutions collected whole blood in K2EDTA tubes following their own protocols. For TCRbeta analysis, collaborator samples were shipped as frozen whole blood, as isolated PBMCs, or as DNA extracted from either sample type. Paper-wide results and their limitations: The quantity of clinical and demographic metadata differed by source and by participant and was supplied without curation.

V is trimmed back by 3 bases and J by 10 bases, and the junction contains 10 bases that no gene match accounts for. In the germline V gene, CDR1 corresponds to SGDLS and CDR2 to YYNGEE. The CDR3 holds 15 amino acids from the cysteine to the phenylalanine. Of the read, only the CDR3 DNA is kept; its 45 bases are in frame from base 1. Sequenced material: peripheral blood. This TCR derives from a man aged 50-59 years with COVID-19, enrolled during active disease. The chain uses TRBV9 and TRBJ2-7; 13 bases in between match TRBD2. The CDR3 amino acid sequence is: CASSAPGTSGNRQYF. The nucleotides are TGTGCCAGCAGCGCCCCCGGGACTAGCGGGAATCGACAGTACTTC.